This TCR beta chain was documented in a study of blood T cells in healthy people across ages (dated by TCRdb to about 2015). In terms of the full investigation: In model experiments, template switching captured about one uniquely barcoded TCR beta cDNA molecule for every two T cells. Age-related changes in TCR beta repertoire diversity were measured in the study by deep sequencing normalized with unique cDNA molecular identifiers. The donors were split into four age groups: young (average 16 years), middle-aged (39), aged (roughly 68) and long-lived (approximately 80). To avoid experimental bias, donors of different ages were spread randomly across the sequencing lanes. For two donors (one aged 18 to 30 and one aged 80 or older), the study analyzed two additional independent replicas of 1 million unique cDNA reads from the same blood draw.

As concerns this clonotype: What antigen it recognizes has not been identified. Base quality data are lacking; no much larger clone is found one base away.

Libraries came from 5' RACE. TCRdb lists the instrument as Illumina HiSeq 2500. A second PCR of 7 to 11 cycles was performed with a sample-barcoded 5' primer and a J-beta primer mix. A template-switch 5' adaptor carrying 12 random nucleotides introduced a unique molecular identifier onto each TCR beta cDNA molecule. Each sample yielded at least 3 million CDR3-containing paired-end reads. First-strand cDNA was synthesized from all RNA with the Mint cDNA synthesis kit, primed by a TRBC-specific oligonucleotide. Following uracil-DNA glycosylase treatment, a first 18-cycle PCR with universal primers M1SS and BC2_uni_R was performed on all cDNA. Under the source paper's analysis protocol: For normalization, 1 million high-quality reads were randomly selected from each sample, with every read carrying a distinct molecular identifier. Instead of being binned into consensus sequences, reads that shared molecular identifiers were thrown out. MiTCR, set to a Q25 quality threshold and the strictest error-elimination algorithm, was used for CDR3 identification, clonotype clustering and error correction. A nonparametric unseen species model with Euler transformation was used to estimate a lower bound on total TCR beta diversity. TCRdb reworked the public reads: Q25 trimming with fastp, MiXCR clone assembly, productive beta chains retained. Under each unique CDR3 protein, matching rows form one entry showing the most common genes and DNA. TCRdb, not the authors, supplied the V and J calls. The sample table records roughly 1.5 million distinct CDR3 sequences; roughly 43% of these occur just once. The ten largest clones take up more than 4% of the sample.

CDR1 and CDR2 were assigned from the germline V gene (reference sequence) as DFQATT and SNEGSKA. Including the terminal cysteine and phenylalanine, the CDR3 comprises 13 residues. The CDR3 DNA has 39 bases and is translated from base 1. Cut back by 6 bases and 3 bases, the V and J ends lie 14 bases apart. The roughly 39 donors, aged about 6 to 95 years, were systemically healthy Caucasian individuals from Russia. Each donor gave around 9 milliliters of peripheral blood, collected into EDTA-treated Vacutainer tubes. Ficoll-Paque density-gradient centrifugation was used to isolate PBMCs, with at least 6.5 million obtained per sample. Total RNA was extracted from PBMCs with Trizol reagent, with at least 5 micrograms obtained per sample. Naive CD45RAhigh/CD27high T cell percentages were measured by flow cytometry on a PBMC aliquot from every donor. What the research found in general, with its limitations: Compared with the aged group, the long-lived group had more naive CD4+ T cells, fewer expanded clones and increased TCR diversity, a pattern suggesting age selection. Observed TCR beta diversity per million T cells fell roughly linearly with age, and a significant reduction was already apparent by age roughly 40. Estimates of total diversity from one million sequenced T cells were regarded as lower bounds and underestimates. A strong correlation was found between observed TCR beta diversity and the percentage of naive T cells measured by flow cytometry. Bulk unsorted PBMC profiling prevented conclusive comparison of naive and antigen-experienced compartments. Donor CMV infection status was unknown, potentially confounding age-related changes in expanded clonotypes.

The chain couples TRBV20-1 to TRBJ1-1, with TRBD1 tentatively as D gene (5 bases match). Sequenced input: blood. This TCR was recovered from a woman aged 18-29 years in good health. The CDR3 protein sequence reads: CSARMGPYTEAFF. The bases read TGCAGTGCCAGAATGGGACCGTACACTGAAGCTTTCTTT.